These 22 T cell receptor beta chains were sequenced from one sample in a study of cytomegalovirus exposure and HLA in healthy donors. Amplification used 60 Vbeta primers and 13 Jbeta primers. The data were produced by immunoSEQ multiplex PCR, yet TCRdb's version contains in-frame clones alone and is incomplete. The data show about 200,000 clones, around three quarters seen once. What was sequenced was PBMCs. These receptors originate from a woman in her thirties in good health and CMV-seropositive.

This clone occurred a few times. V usage is TRBV7-8 and J usage is TRBJ2-3; 8 bases align to TRBD2. Germline CDR1 and CDR2: SGHVS and FQNEAQ. V lost 2 bases to trimming and J lost 0 bases; unmatched junction nucleotides: 7. CDR3 length: 17 residues. DNA for the CDR3: TGTGCCAGCAGCTTAAGGGCGGGAGGATATAGCACAGATACGCAGTATTTT. Protein: CASSLRAGGYSTDTQYF.

The chain employs TRBV5-1 and TRBJ2-3; 10 nucleotides match TRBD2. Germline V gene lookup returns CDR1 SGHRS and CDR2 YFSETQ. Trimming took 6 bases from V and 2 from J; bases not matched to a gene: 9. The CDR3 length is 16 residues. The CDR3 spells CASTLRLAGDTDTQYF. CDR3 nucleotide sequence: TGCGCCAGCACCCTCCGACTAGCGGGTGACACAGATACGCAGTATTTT.

This clone appeared once. The chain joins TRBV27 to TRBJ1-2, with 10 bases matching TRBD1. Germline CDR1 and CDR2: MNHEY and SMNVEV (reference sequence). J gave up 6 bases and V 7 bases, and 8 bases lay outside the gene matches. The CDR3 length is 14 residues. The CDR3 DNA follows: TGTGCCAGCATCCCCGGACAGGGGGTAGATGGCTACACCTTC. Its protein is CASIPGQGVDGYTF.

Of note for this clone: Mismatch with germline at one junction end may stem from a read error. The genes are TRBV7-9 and TRBJ1-1; 7 bases align to TRBD1. CDR3 length: 15 residues. Germline assignment: CDR1 SEHNR and CDR2 FQNEAQ (reference sequence). The CDR3 coding sequence is TGTTCCAGCAGCTTAGGATCGAGGGGGCGCACTGAAGCTTTCTTT. Its protein is CSSSLGSRGRTEAFF.

This clone was seen a single time. The chain employs TRBV27 and TRBJ2-2, with TRBD1 matching 10 bases. The germline CDR1 and CDR2 sequences are MNHEY and SMNVEV (reference sequence). V lost 5 bases and J lost 3; bases outside the gene matches: 12. There are 18 residues in the CDR3. The CDR3 reads CASSPSGQGSYYTGELFF. The CDR3 DNA follows: TGTGCCAGCAGTCCATCGGGACAGGGGAGTTATTACACCGGGGAGCTGTTTTTT.

The genes are TRBV4-2 and TRBJ1-1; no reliable D call. Germline assignment: CDR1 LGHNA and CDR2 YNFKEQ. Trimming removed 0 bases at V and 2 bases at J, with 10 bases between. The CDR3 spans 15 residues. The CDR3 is CASSQDLAQNTEAFF. The CDR3 nucleotides are TGTGCCAGCAGCCAAGATCTTGCGCAAAACACTGAAGCTTTCTTT.

This chain's CDR3 is CASTPKGHDNSPLHF. The CDR3 bases are TGTGCCAGTACCCCGAAGGGGCACGATAATTCACCCCTCCACTTT. This chain uses TRBV19 with TRBJ1-6, with D possibly matching TRBD1 (5 bases). Per the germline V gene, CDR1 is LNHDA and CDR2 is SQIVND (reference sequence). The CDR3 runs 15 residues. The V end was cut by 7 bases, the J end by 5 bases, with 15 bases between.

V gene TRBV28 combines with J gene TRBJ2-5; 10 positions agree with TRBD1. The germline V gene encodes CDR1 MDHEN and CDR2 SYDVKM. The J segment lost 5 bases and the V segment lost 5 bases, leaving 11 bases of the junction unmatched. The CDR3 covers 16 residues. CDR3 sequence: CASSAPGQGMMETQYF. The CDR3 DNA sequence: TGTGCCAGCAGTGCACCGGGACAGGGGATGATGGAGACCCAGTACTTC.

This sequence joins TRBV6-5 and TRBJ2-7; a weak D match, TRBD2 (6 bases). V was cut by 3 bases and J by 0 bases, with 12 bases left in between. Germline V gene data show CDR1 as MNHEY and CDR2 as SVGAGI. CDR3 length: 15 residues. CDR3 in DNA: TGTGCCAGCAGTTATGCTAGCGTTCACTCCTACGAGCAGTACTTC. It specifies CASSYASVHSYEQYF.

The V gene is TRBV4-2, the J gene TRBJ2-1; 7 bases are a match to TRBD2. CDR1 and CDR2 (germline): LGHNA, YNFKEQ. This CDR3 comprises 16 residues. The V segment lost 0 bases and the J segment 2 bases; nucleotides outside the gene matches: 4. For the CDR3, the DNA is TGTGCCAGCAGCCAAGACCTGGCGGGGGCCTACAATGAGCAGTTCTTC. Translation: CASSQDLAGAYNEQFF.

The chain has TRBV5-1 and TRBJ2-7, with D possibly matching TRBD2 (6 bases). Trimming removed 0 bases at V and 5 bases at J, with 12 bases between. This CDR3 has 14 amino acids. The V gene's germline CDR1 is SGHRS and CDR2 YFSETQ. CDR3 DNA: TGCGCCAGCAGCTTGGTAGCTAGCGTTAACGAGCAGTACTTC. Its translation is CASSLVASVNEQYF.

The chain joins TRBV6-1 to TRBJ1-6; TRBD1 aligns across 7 bases. Germline-derived CDR1 and CDR2 are MNHNS and SASEGT. With 8 bases clipped from V and 6 bases from J, the junction kept 4 bases outside the gene matches. CDR3 length: 13 residues. This CDR3 reads CASWDSVNSPLHF. The CDR3 nucleotides read TGTGCCAGCTGGGACAGTGTTAATTCACCCCTCCACTTT.

This chain uses TRBV2 with TRBJ2-7, with TRBD1 as a possible D gene (6 bases). Deletions cut 5 bases from V and 3 bases from J, with 11 bases between. Germline CDR1 SNHLY, CDR2 FYNNEI. The CDR3 runs 13 residues. In DNA form, the CDR3 reads TGTGCCAGCAGTTTCGGGACAAACTACGAGCAGTACTTC. Amino acid sequence: CASSFGTNYEQYF.

The rearrangement uses TRBV7-9 and TRBJ1-1, with 7 bases lining up with TRBD1. V was pared by 0 bases and J by 6 bases, with 1 base of the junction left unmatched. The CDR3 has 13 residues. The germline V gene has CDR1 SEHNR and CDR2 FQNEAQ (reference sequence). The CDR3 region is CASSLAGGSEAFF. The CDR3 DNA reads TGTGCCAGCAGCTTAGCAGGGGGCTCTGAAGCTTTCTTT.

V usage is TRBV7-2 and J usage is TRBJ2-1, with D perhaps TRBD1 (5 bases). The length of the CDR3 is 15 residues. Trimming took 0 bases from V and 5 from J, leaving 11 bases between them. Germline assignment: CDR1 SGHTA and CDR2 FQGNSA. CDR3 DNA sequence: TGTGCCAGCAGCTTAGCAGGGGTGATTAACAATGAGCAGTTCTTC. Amino acid sequence: CASSLAGVINNEQFF.

The CDR3 sequence is CASSAQSVTDTQYF. The DNA for the CDR3 is TGTGCCAGCAGCGCCCAAAGCGTTACAGATACGCAGTATTTT. The chain uses TRBV7-2 and TRBJ2-3, with D uncertain. The V end lost 5 bases, the J end lost 3 bases, and 12 bases lay between the germline ends. The germline gives CDR1 SGHTA, CDR2 FQGNSA. CDR3 length: 14 amino acids.

This clone appeared once. Here the CDR3 DNA reads TGTGCCTGGAGTGTATTCATGGGAGGGGGCTACACCTTC. Translating it yields CAWSVFMGGGYTF. V is TRBV30 and J is TRBJ1-2, with D unresolved. Trimming left V 0 bases short and J 8 bases short, with 13 bases between. The CDR3 sequence is 13 residues long. CDR1 GTSNPN and CDR2 SVGIG come from the germline V gene (reference sequence).

The chain employs TRBV2 and TRBJ2-5, with TRBD2 matching 12 bases. The CDR3 length is 15 residues. The V gene end was trimmed by 4 bases and the J gene end by 5 bases; junction bases not matched to a gene: 5. Germline CDR1 SNHLY, CDR2 FYNNEI. CDR3 nucleotides: TGTGCCAGCAGTGCCATACTAGCGGGAGGTGAGACCCAGTACTTC. Its protein is CASSAILAGGETQYF.

This clone came up a few times. The CDR3 bases are TGTGCCAGCGGGGGGAAGGGACTAGCGGGGGAGACCCAGTACTTC. It specifies CASGGKGLAGETQYF. The genes are TRBV7-9 and TRBJ2-5, with 13 bases aligning to TRBD2. Unmatched junction bases numbered 8, after V lost 8 bases and J lost 5 bases. CDR1 and CDR2 from the germline V gene are SEHNR and FQNEAQ (reference sequence). CDR3 size: 15 residues.

The gene calls are TRBV7-8 and TRBJ2-7; 10 bases are a match to TRBD1. J gave up 5 bases and V 5 bases, and 9 bases lay outside the gene matches. Germline-derived CDR1 and CDR2 are SGHVS and FQNEAQ. This CDR3 region has 15 residues. CDR3 sequence (DNA): TGTGCCAGCAGCCCACGACAGGGGGCGCAAAACGAGCAGTACTTC. Amino acid sequence: CASSPRQGAQNEQYF.

The chain recombines TRBV6-1 with TRBJ2-3; D may be TRBD1 (5 bases). The CDR3 has 15 amino acids. V lost 2 bases to trimming and J lost 0 bases, with 9 bases between them. The germline gives CDR1 MNHNS, CDR2 SASEGT. The CDR3 coding sequence is TGTGCCAGCAGTGAACGCCCAGGGAGCACAGATACGCAGTATTTT. This codes for CASSERPGSTDTQYF.

This clone was recorded once. The J gene is TRBJ1-2, the V gene TRBV19; no reliable D call. There are 14 residues in the CDR3. Germline V gene sequence: CDR1 LNHDA, CDR2 SQIVND (reference sequence). With 2 bases removed from V and 5 bases from J, the gap between germline ends came to 12 bases. The DNA for the CDR3 is TGTGCCAGTAGTATATTGGACGGAGGGTATGGCTACACCTTC. Translated, it gives CASSILDGGYGYTF. Full variable domain (outside the CDR3, taken from reference TRBV19 and TRBJ1-2): DGGITQSPKYLFRKEGQNVTLSCEQNLNHDAMYWYRQDPGQGLRLIYYSQIVNDFQKGDIAEGYSVSREKKESFPLTVTSAQKNPTAFYLCASSILDGGYGYTFGSGTRLTVV.